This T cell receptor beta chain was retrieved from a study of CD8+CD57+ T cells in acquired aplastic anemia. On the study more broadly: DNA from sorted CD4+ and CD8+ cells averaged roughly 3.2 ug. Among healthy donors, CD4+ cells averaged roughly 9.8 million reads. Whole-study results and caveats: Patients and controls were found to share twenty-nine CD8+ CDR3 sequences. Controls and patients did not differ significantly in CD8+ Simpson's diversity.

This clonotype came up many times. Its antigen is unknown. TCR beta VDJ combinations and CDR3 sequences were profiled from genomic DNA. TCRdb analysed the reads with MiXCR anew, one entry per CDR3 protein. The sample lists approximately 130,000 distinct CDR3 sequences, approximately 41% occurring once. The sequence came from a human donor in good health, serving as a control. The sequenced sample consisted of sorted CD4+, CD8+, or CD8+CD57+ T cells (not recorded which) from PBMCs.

The CDR3 coding sequence is TGTGCCAGCAGCTTAGTACCCAGGGGGCGAACTGGGGCCAACGTCCTGACTTTC. Encoded protein: CASSLVPRGRTGANVLTF. The chain is built from TRBV7-6 and TRBJ2-6; the match to TRBD1 covers 8 bases. V lost 1 base, J lost 2 bases, and 7 bases stayed unmatched. The V gene's germline CDR1 is SGHVS and CDR2 FNYEAQ. This CDR3 has 18 residues.